This T cell receptor beta chain stems from a study of T cell changes during pregnancy in multiple sclerosis. Between the trimmed V and J ends, which lost 0 bases and 8 bases, there was a span of 5 bases. In germline, CDR1 is SGHRS, CDR2 YFSETQ. The CDR3 totals 11 residues. Produced via immunoSEQ multiplex PCR; TCRdb's table is partial and in-frame only. The sample carries fewer than 80,000 clones, 91% recorded once. The gene calls are TRBV5-1 and TRBJ1-1; possibly TRBD1 for D (5 bases). The material was CD4+ T cells from peripheral blood mononuclear cells, obtained in the third trimester of pregnancy. The clonotype originates from a female donor in good health, enrolled as a control in a pregnancy study. The DNA of the CDR3 is TGCGCCAGCAGCTTGGGACAGGAAGCTTTCTTT. Its translation: CASSLGQEAFF.